A single sample is the source of the 16 T cell receptor beta chains below, sequenced in a study of shared T cell receptors in the human thymus. This table comes from immunoSEQ multiplex PCR, and its TCRdb copy is limited to in-frame clones, with some not included. The table shows some 760,000 clones, with roughly 85% occurring only once. These records were also assigned to another study, of human thymus T cells.

Sequenced input: thymocytes. These receptors were collected from a girl less than two years old with a congenital heart defect.

The chain employs TRBV18 and TRBJ1-2; TRBD1 matches at 7 bases. Germline V CDR1 and CDR2: KGHSH, LQKENI. The V segment lost 2 bases and the J segment 2 bases; nucleotides outside the gene matches: 8. CDR3 length equals 16 residues. The CDR3 region is CASSPKLGQVNYGYTF. CDR3 coding DNA: TGTGCCAGCTCACCAAAGTTAGGACAGGTGAACTATGGCTACACCTTC.

The chain employs TRBV4-3 and TRBJ2-2; TRBD2 is a possible D gene (6 bases). The CDR3 runs to 14 residues. Trimming pared 4 bases from V and 7 bases from J, leaving 13 bases between. Germline V CDR1 and CDR2: LGHNA, YSLEER. CDR3 bases: TGCGCCAGCAGCCGGAAGAGGACTATCGGGGAGCTGTTTTTT. Amino acids: CASSRKRTIGELFF.

The chain has TRBV4-1 and TRBJ2-6; the D gene is possibly TRBD2 (6 bases). The V gene lost 3 bases and the J gene lost 2 bases, with 8 bases spanning the gap. The CDR3 length is 15 residues. Germline assignment: CDR1 MGHRA and CDR2 YSYEKL. The CDR3 spells CASSQRGAGANVLTF. The CDR3 DNA reads as TGCGCCAGCAGCCAGCGCGGGGCTGGGGCCAACGTCCTGACTTTC.

The chain couples TRBV27 to TRBJ1-5; 9 bases align to TRBD1. The V gene end was trimmed by 6 bases and the J gene end by 6 bases; junction bases not matched to a gene: 9. This CDR3 region has 15 residues. The germline CDR1 and CDR2 sequences are MNHEY and SMNVEV (reference sequence). DNA for the CDR3: TGTGCCAGCAGGGGTTTAACAGGGGGCAGTCAGCCCCAGCATTTT. This encodes CASRGLTGGSQPQHF.

The chain links TRBV15 to TRBJ1-2; D gene ambiguous. The CDR3 is 14 residues long. V shed 0 bases and J shed 7 bases, with 12 bases lying between them. Germline V gene lookup returns CDR1 LNHNV and CDR2 YYDKDF (reference sequence). Written as DNA, the CDR3 is TGTGCCACCAGCAGAGATACTAGAGGGTCTGGCTACACCTTC. This sequence encodes CATSRDTRGSGYTF.

This chain links TRBV6-6 with TRBJ1-1, with 7 bases matching TRBD1. V lost 7 bases and J lost 3; bases outside the gene matches: 11. The CDR3 covers 15 residues. CDR1 is MNHNY, CDR2 SVGAGI, per germline (reference sequence). This CDR3 reads CASTEGAGTHTEAFF. The CDR3 bases are TGTGCCAGCACCGAGGGGGCAGGGACCCACACTGAAGCTTTCTTT.

The J gene is TRBJ2-4, the V gene TRBV7-8, with TRBD1 matching 8 bases. This CDR3 has 16 amino acids. Trimming at V came to 5 bases and at J to 5 bases, leaving 11 bases not matched to a gene. The germline V gene encodes CDR1 SGHVS and CDR2 FQNEAQ. Here the CDR3 reads CASSRGTGDFENIQYF. As DNA, the CDR3 is TGTGCCAGCAGCCGGGGGACAGGAGACTTCGAAAACATTCAGTACTTC. The variable domain in full, with the rest retrieved from reference TRBV7-8 and TRBJ2-4, is GAGVSQSPRYKVAKRGQDVALRCDPISGHVSLFWYQQALGQGPEFLTYFQNEAQLDKSGLPSDRFFAERPEGSVSTLKIQRTQQEDSAVYLCASSRGTGDFENIQYFGAGTRLSVL.

The rearrangement uses TRBV2 and TRBJ1-1; D is unclear. The CDR3 totals 15 residues. Germline V lookup: CDR1 SNHLY, CDR2 FYNNEI. Deletions cut 4 bases from V and 0 bases from J, with 12 bases between. The CDR3 sequence is CASSGALPLNTEAFF. In nucleotides, the CDR3 is TGTGCCAGCAGTGGGGCCCTACCCCTGAACACTGAAGCTTTCTTT.

The genes are TRBV14 and TRBJ2-7, with 7 bases aligning to TRBD1. Trimming cost V 6 bases and J 4 bases; bases outside gene matches: 6. Germline CDR1 is SGHDN and CDR2 is FVKESK. The CDR3 extends over 13 amino acids. CDR3 sequence reads: CASSLQGWYEQYF. The DNA for the CDR3 is TGTGCCAGCAGTCTACAGGGGTGGTACGAGCAGTACTTC. Full variable domain (remainder filled in from reference TRBV14 and TRBJ2-7): EAGVTQFPSHSVIEKGQTVTLRCDPISGHDNLYWYRRVMGKEIKFLLHFVKESKQDESGMPNNRFLAERTGGTYSTLKVQPAELEDSGVYFCASSLQGWYEQYFGPGTRLTVT.

This chain links TRBV4-3 with TRBJ2-1, with D perhaps matching TRBD2 (5 bases). Trimming took off 4 bases at V and 8 bases at J, with 12 bases between the two ends. The CDR3 is made up of 13 amino acids. The V gene's germline CDR1 is LGHNA and CDR2 YSLEER. CDR3 in amino acids: CASSPDERDEQFF. CDR3 bases: TGCGCCAGCAGCCCAGACGAGAGGGATGAGCAGTTCTTC.

The chain is built from TRBV6-6 and TRBJ1-2; the match to TRBD1 covers 8 bases. From germline, CDR1 is MNHNY and CDR2 SVGAGI (reference sequence). The CDR3 totals 14 residues. The trim removed 8 bases at V and 4 bases at J, leaving 9 bases unmatched. The CDR3 nucleotides read TGTGCCAGCCTGTGGCGAACAGGGGGCTATGGCTACACCTTC. This codes for CASLWRTGGYGYTF.

This chain joins TRBV4-1 and TRBJ2-7; maybe TRBD1 (5 bases). This CDR3 has 15 residues. Trimming removed 2 bases at V and 6 bases at J, with 17 bases between. CDR1 is MGHRA, CDR2 YSYEKL, per germline. The DNA of the CDR3 is TGCGCCAGCAGCCAAAGAGAAGGGGTTCAGGGCGAGCAGTACTTC. This codes for CASSQREGVQGEQYF.

The chain joins TRBV14 to TRBJ2-2, with 11 bases that match TRBD2. V was clipped by 0 bases and J by 4 bases; unmatched bases: 10. From germline, CDR1 is SGHDN and CDR2 FVKESK. The CDR3 loop spans 19 amino acids. The CDR3 nucleotides are TGTGCCAGCAGCCAAGATACGGGGCTAGCGGGGGGCCGCACCGGGGAGCTGTTTTTT. Translation: CASSQDTGLAGGRTGELFF. Full variable domain (outside the CDR3, taken from reference TRBV14 and TRBJ2-2): EAGVTQFPSHSVIEKGQTVTLRCDPISGHDNLYWYRRVMGKEIKFLLHFVKESKQDESGMPNNRFLAERTGGTYSTLKVQPAELEDSGVYFCASSQDTGLAGGRTGELFFGEGSRLTVL.

The chain couples TRBV19 to TRBJ1-2; TRBD1 might be the D (6 bases). This CDR3 has 15 residues. V was shortened by 6 bases and J by 8 bases, with 22 bases between the two germline ends. Germline CDR1 is LNHDA and CDR2 is SQIVND (reference sequence). CDR3 nucleotide sequence: TGTGCCAGTAGCCAGGGGATAGGTACAGTCGTCGGCTACACCTTC. Translating gives CASSQGIGTVVGYTF. The full variable domain, completed using reference TRBV19 and TRBJ1-2, is DGGITQSPKYLFRKEGQNVTLSCEQNLNHDAMYWYRQDPGQGLRLIYYSQIVNDFQKGDIAEGYSVSREKKESFPLTVTSAQKNPTAFYLCASSQGIGTVVGYTFGSGTRLTVV.

The DNA for the CDR3 is TGTGCCACCGGTTGTGGGGGGTCCCAAGAGGAGCAGTACTTC. Its protein is CATGCGGSQEEQYF. The chain couples TRBV10-3 to TRBJ2-7; D possibly corresponds to TRBD2 (6 bases). The CDR3 runs 14 residues. From germline, CDR1 is ENHRY and CDR2 SYGVKD. V was cut by 10 bases and J by 7 bases, with 23 bases left in between.

The rearrangement links TRBV14 to TRBJ2-3, with a weak D call TRBD2 (6 bases). CDR1 is SGHDN, CDR2 FVKESK, per germline. The V end was cut by 3 bases, the J end by 5 bases, with 15 bases between. The CDR3 is 15 amino acids. CDR3: CASSQGGTRVDTQYF. The DNA for the CDR3 is TGTGCCAGCAGCCAGGGTGGGACTCGGGTAGATACGCAGTATTTT. The full variable domain, in which reference TRBV14 and TRBJ2-3 provide the parts outside the CDR3, is EAGVTQFPSHSVIEKGQTVTLRCDPISGHDNLYWYRRVMGKEIKFLLHFVKESKQDESGMPNNRFLAERTGGTYSTLKVQPAELEDSGVYFCASSQGGTRVDTQYFGPGTRLTVL.